This T cell receptor beta chain came from a study of blood T cell repertoires in COVID-19. Across the study: The samples span acute and convalescent COVID-19 from the United States, Italy and Spain. From T cells, B-cell-depleted T cells, or PBMCs came the material, which was cDNA or gDNA.

Germline V lookup: CDR1 SGHAT, CDR2 FQDESV (reference sequence). The length of the CDR3 is 14 residues. The ends lost 6 bases at V and 6 bases at J; junction bases unmatched: 8. In the original analysis: Quantification of nucleated cells was approximated via reference gene primer amplification. Clones were read by immunoSEQ multiplex PCR, and TCRdb kept only the in-frame ones, dropping some. V, J and clone size are taken as reported in that table, and D and trimming were inferred from the DNA itself. The sample records approximately 210,000 clones, more than 65% being singletons. The source is a woman older than 75 with acute or convalescent COVID-19. Sequenced sample: peripheral blood. The rearrangement joins TRBV11-1 to TRBJ2-3; 8 bases agree with TRBD2. The CDR3 DNA sequence: TGTGCCAGCAGACTAGCGGAGGTTTTGGATACGCAGTATTTT. Translation: CASRLAEVLDTQYF.